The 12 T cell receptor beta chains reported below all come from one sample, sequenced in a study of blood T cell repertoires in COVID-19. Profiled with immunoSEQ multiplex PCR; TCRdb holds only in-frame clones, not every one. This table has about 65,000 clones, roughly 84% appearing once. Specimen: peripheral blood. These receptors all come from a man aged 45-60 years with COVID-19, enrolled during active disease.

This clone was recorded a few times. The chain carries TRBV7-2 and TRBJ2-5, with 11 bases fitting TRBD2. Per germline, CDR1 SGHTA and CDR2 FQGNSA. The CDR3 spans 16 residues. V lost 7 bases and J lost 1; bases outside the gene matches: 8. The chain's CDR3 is CASNPGSGRVQETQYF. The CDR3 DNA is TGTGCCAGCAACCCCGGTAGCGGGAGGGTCCAAGAGACCCAGTACTTC.

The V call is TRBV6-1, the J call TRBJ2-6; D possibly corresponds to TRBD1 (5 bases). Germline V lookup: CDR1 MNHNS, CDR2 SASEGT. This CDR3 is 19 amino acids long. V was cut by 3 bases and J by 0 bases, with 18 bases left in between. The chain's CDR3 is CASSDLLTGGSSGANVLTF. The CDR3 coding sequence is TGTGCCAGCAGTGACCTTTTAACAGGTGGTTCCTCTGGGGCCAACGTCCTGACTTTC.

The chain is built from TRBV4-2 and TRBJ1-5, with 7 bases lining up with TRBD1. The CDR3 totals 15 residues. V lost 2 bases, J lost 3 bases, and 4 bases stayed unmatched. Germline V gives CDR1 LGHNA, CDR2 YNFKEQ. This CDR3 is CASSQNRGNNQPQHF. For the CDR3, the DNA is TGTGCCAGCAGCCAAAACAGGGGCAACAATCAGCCCCAGCATTTT.

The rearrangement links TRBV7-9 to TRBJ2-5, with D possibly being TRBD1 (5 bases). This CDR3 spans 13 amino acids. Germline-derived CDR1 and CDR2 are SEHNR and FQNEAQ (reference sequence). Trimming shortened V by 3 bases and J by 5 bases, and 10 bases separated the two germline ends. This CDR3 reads CASSLGQVETQYF. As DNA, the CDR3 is TGTGCCAGCAGCTTGGGGCAGGTCGAGACCCAGTACTTC.

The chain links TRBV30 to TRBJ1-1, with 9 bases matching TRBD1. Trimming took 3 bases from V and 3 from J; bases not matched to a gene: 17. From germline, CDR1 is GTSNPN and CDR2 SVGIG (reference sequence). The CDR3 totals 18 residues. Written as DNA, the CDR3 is TGTGCCTGGAGCCCCCTTTGGACAGGGGTGATCGGGGACACTGAAGCTTTCTTT. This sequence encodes CAWSPLWTGVIGDTEAFF.

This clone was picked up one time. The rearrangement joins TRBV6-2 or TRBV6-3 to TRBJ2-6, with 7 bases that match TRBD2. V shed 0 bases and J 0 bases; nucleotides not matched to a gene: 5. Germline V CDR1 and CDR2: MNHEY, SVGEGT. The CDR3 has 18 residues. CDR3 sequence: CASSYSGGKSSGANVLTF. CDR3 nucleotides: TGTGCCAGCAGTTACTCGGGGGGGAAGAGCTCTGGGGCCAACGTCCTGACTTTC.

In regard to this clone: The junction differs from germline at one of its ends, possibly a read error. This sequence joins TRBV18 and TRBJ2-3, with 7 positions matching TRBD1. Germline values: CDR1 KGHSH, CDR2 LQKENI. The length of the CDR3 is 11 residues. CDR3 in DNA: TGTGCCAGCTTACAGGGGACAGAGAATCGTTTT. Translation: CASLQGTENRF.

The CDR3 nucleotides are TGTGCCAGCAGTCCCCATCAGAACACTGAAGCTTTCTTT. It specifies CASSPHQNTEAFF. V and J are TRBV28 and TRBJ1-1, with D uncertain. V dropped 5 bases and J dropped 1 base, with 8 bases sitting between them. The V gene's germline CDR1 is MDHEN and CDR2 SYDVKM. The CDR3 is 13 residues long.

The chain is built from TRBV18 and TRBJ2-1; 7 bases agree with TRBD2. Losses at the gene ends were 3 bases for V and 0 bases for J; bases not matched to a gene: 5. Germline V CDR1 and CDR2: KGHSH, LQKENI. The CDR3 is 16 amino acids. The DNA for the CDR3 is TGTGCCAGCTCACCCGCAGCGGGGAGCTCCTACAATGAGCAGTTCTTC. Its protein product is CASSPAAGSSYNEQFF.

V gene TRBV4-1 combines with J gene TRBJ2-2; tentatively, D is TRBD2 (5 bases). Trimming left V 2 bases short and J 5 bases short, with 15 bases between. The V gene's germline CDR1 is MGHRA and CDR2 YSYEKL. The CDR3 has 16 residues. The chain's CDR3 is CASSQTRVGGTGELFF. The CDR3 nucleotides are TGCGCCAGCAGCCAAACGAGGGTTGGTGGGACCGGGGAGCTGTTTTTT.

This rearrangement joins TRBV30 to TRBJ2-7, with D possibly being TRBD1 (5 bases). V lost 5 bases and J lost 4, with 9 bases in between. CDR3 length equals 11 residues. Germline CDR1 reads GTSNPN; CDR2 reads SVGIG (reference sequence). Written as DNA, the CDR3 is TGTGCCTGGGGTAGGGGATACGAGCAGTACTTC. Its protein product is CAWGRGYEQYF.

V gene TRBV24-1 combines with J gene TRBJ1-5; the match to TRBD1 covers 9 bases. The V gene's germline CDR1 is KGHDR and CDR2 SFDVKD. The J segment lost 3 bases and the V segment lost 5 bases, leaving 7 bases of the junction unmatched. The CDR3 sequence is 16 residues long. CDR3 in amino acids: CATSGGGQGYNQPQHF. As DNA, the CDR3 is TGTGCCACCAGTGGGGGGGGACAGGGCTACAATCAGCCCCAGCATTTT.